Listed here are 25 T cell receptor beta chains from one sample, sequenced in a study of shared clonotypes between healthy human individuals. Generated by immunoSEQ multiplex PCR, the TCRdb table keeps only in-frame clones and is missing some. Of 750,000 to 1,000,000 clones listed, about 91% are singletons. Naive CD8 cells lacked CD45RO and underwent positive selection for CCR7, leaving out terminally differentiated effector memory CD45RA+ cells. Sequencing was done on a sample of naive CD8+ T cells sorted from blood. These receptors were obtained from a man younger than 40 in good health.

The genes are TRBV11-2 and TRBJ2-1, with TRBD2 matching over 7 bases. CDR1 is SGHAT and CDR2 is FQNNGV in the germline V gene. The junction had 1 base not matched to a gene; V was cut back by 0 bases and J by 8 bases. This CDR3 is built from 13 residues. The CDR3 protein is CASSLEGGYEQFF. In DNA form, the CDR3 reads TGTGCCAGCAGCTTAGAGGGGGGGTATGAGCAGTTCTTC.

This chain connects TRBV5-8 to TRBJ2-1; D remains ambiguous. Trimming cost V 2 bases and J 10 bases, with 7 bases left between them. This CDR3 spans 11 amino acids. Germline CDR1 and CDR2: SGHTS and YDEGEE. CDR3 protein: CASSFSTEQFF. The CDR3 DNA reads as TGTGCCAGCAGCTTTTCGACCGAGCAGTTCTTC.

This rearrangement joins TRBV7-9 to TRBJ2-7, with a possible D match to TRBD2 (6 bases). CDR3 length: 15 amino acids. V dropped 6 bases and J dropped 2 bases, with 17 bases sitting between them. Germline-derived CDR1 and CDR2 are SEHNR and FQNEAQ (reference sequence). DNA of the CDR3: TGTGCCAGCAGGCCTCCCCATGGGGGGACCTACGAGCAGTACTTC. It is translated as CASRPPHGGTYEQYF.

The gene calls are TRBV2 and TRBJ1-5; no definite D call. V was trimmed by 9 bases and J by 2 bases, leaving 17 bases between them. The CDR3 loop spans 15 amino acids. The germline gives CDR1 SNHLY, CDR2 FYNNEI. The CDR3 spells CASHSLRTGNQPQHF. CDR3 bases: TGTGCCAGTCATTCACTCAGAACCGGCAATCAGCCCCAGCATTTT.

The rearrangement links TRBV5-1 to TRBJ2-5; no clear D gene. CDR3 length: 17 residues. Germline-derived CDR1 and CDR2 are SGHRS and YFSETQ. V lost 0 bases and J lost 3, with 18 bases in between. CDR3 coding DNA: TGCGCCAGCAGCTTGGCCTCCTATAGCTCCTTTGAAGAGACCCAGTACTTC. Residues: CASSLASYSSFEETQYF.

The chain couples TRBV7-9 to TRBJ2-3, with 7 nucleotides matching TRBD1. The CDR3 extends over 13 amino acids. Germline V gene lookup returns CDR1 SEHNR and CDR2 FQNEAQ (reference sequence). The V segment lost 9 bases and the J segment 1 base; nucleotides outside the gene matches: 4. The CDR3 coding sequence is TGTGCCAGAGCCGGGACAGGCACAGATACGCAGTATTTT. Its protein is CARAGTGTDTQYF.

The chain has TRBV7-9 and TRBJ2-1, with a possible D match to TRBD2 (6 bases). Trimming took off 2 bases at V and 6 bases at J, with 17 bases between the two ends. The CDR3 totals 16 residues. Looked up from germline, CDR1 is SEHNR and CDR2 is FQNEAQ (reference sequence). The CDR3 here is CASSLFIGTLVNEQFF. The DNA of the CDR3 is TGTGCCAGCAGCTTATTTATCGGGACTTTAGTCAATGAGCAGTTCTTC.

On this clone: This CDR3 is also generated by other DNA sequences in the sample. The V gene is TRBV9, the J gene TRBJ2-3; D gene unclear. The CDR3 totals 15 residues. Germline V gives CDR1 SGDLS, CDR2 YYNGEE. Trimming cost V 0 bases and J 1 base, with 9 bases left between them. The CDR3 DNA is TGTGCCAGCAGCGTAGAGGGTTTGGGCACAGATACGCAGTATTTT. It codes for CASSVEGLGTDTQYF.

This clone was picked up many times. The chain has TRBV14 and TRBJ2-1, with a weak D call TRBD2 (5 bases). Looked up from germline, CDR1 is SGHDN and CDR2 is FVKESK. The ends were cut back, 3 bases at V and 1 base at J, with 16 bases in the middle. The CDR3 is 17 residues long. In DNA form, the CDR3 reads TGTGCCAGCAGCCAGAGTTTCGGGGAGTCATCCTACAATGAGCAGTTCTTC. This gives the protein CASSQSFGESSYNEQFF.

V usage is TRBV9 and J usage is TRBJ2-1; D is undetermined. Trimming cost V 4 bases and J 10 bases, with 15 bases left between them. The CDR3 has 13 amino acids. CDR1 and CDR2 from the germline V gene are SGDLS and YYNGEE. The CDR3 DNA is TGTGCCAGCAGCTCAGGTGGCGGAACCGAGCAGTTCTTC. Its translation: CASSSGGGTEQFF.

The V gene is TRBV15, the J gene TRBJ2-7; D not certain. Looked up from germline, CDR1 is LNHNV and CDR2 is YYDKDF (reference sequence). The CDR3 is made up of 15 amino acids. V shed 4 bases and J shed 0 bases, with 13 bases lying between them. The CDR3, as DNA: TGTGCCACCAGCAATCCTTCGGAGAGCTCCTACGAGCAGTACTTC. Its translation is CATSNPSESSYEQYF.

This chain uses TRBV7-2 with TRBJ2-7, with D possibly being TRBD2 (6 bases). The germline gives CDR1 SGHTA, CDR2 FQGNSA. Trimming took 1 base from V and 6 from J, leaving 16 bases between them. The CDR3 spans 15 residues. CDR3 protein: CASSLVVRDGGEQYF. The CDR3 DNA reads TGTGCCAGCAGCTTAGTGGTGCGGGACGGGGGCGAGCAGTACTTC. The full variable domain, with the rest looked up from reference TRBV7-2 and TRBJ2-7, is GAGVSQSPSNKVTEKGKDVELRCDPISGHTALYWYRQSLGQGLEFLIYFQGNSAPDKSGLPSDRFSAERTGGSVSTLTIQRTQQEDSAVYLCASSLVVRDGGEQYFGPGTRLTVT.

The J gene is TRBJ2-7, the V gene TRBV2; D remains ambiguous. The V end lost 4 bases, the J end lost 2 bases, and 12 bases lay between the germline ends. Germline loops: CDR1 SNHLY, CDR2 FYNNEI. This CDR3 is 14 amino acids long. This CDR3 reads CASSGTVTTYEQYF. The CDR3 region has the DNA TGTGCCAGCAGTGGGACCGTTACCACCTACGAGCAGTACTTC.

This clone occurred once. The rearrangement links TRBV9 to TRBJ2-1; 13 bases fit TRBD2. Germline CDR1 is SGDLS and CDR2 is YYNGEE. The CDR3 covers 21 residues. J gave up 3 bases and V 3 bases, and 18 bases lay outside the gene matches. CDR3: CASSAVGSGRTSGRDYNEQFF. Here the CDR3 DNA reads TGTGCCAGCAGCGCCGTGGGGTCGGGGCGGACTAGCGGGAGAGACTACAATGAGCAGTTCTTC.

The CDR3 nucleotides read TGTGCCAGCAGCCACGGACCGAATCGTGGAACTGAAGCTTTCTTT. Translation gives CASSHGPNRGTEAFF. The rearrangement uses TRBV13 and TRBJ1-1; D uncertain. The CDR3 contains 15 residues. The germline V gene encodes CDR1 PRHDT and CDR2 FYEKMQ (reference sequence). The V and J ends lost 5 bases and 5 bases respectively, with 18 bases between them.

The chain couples TRBV2 to TRBJ1-1; TRBD1 might be the D (6 bases). This CDR3 is built from 15 residues. CDR1 and CDR2 (germline): SNHLY, FYNNEI. The germline V and J ends were trimmed by 4 bases and 5 bases, with 17 bases remaining between them. The DNA of the CDR3 is TGTGCCAGCAGTGCGTACCGGGACATCAGGACTGAAGCTTTCTTT. This gives the protein CASSAYRDIRTEAFF. Full variable domain (remainder filled in from reference TRBV2 and TRBJ1-1): EPEVTQTPSHQVTQMGQEVILRCVPISNHLYFYWYRQILGQKVEFLVSFYNNEISEKSEIFDDQFSVERPDGSNFTLKIRSTKLEDSAMYFCASSAYRDIRTEAFFGQGTRLTVV.

This clone was recorded once. CDR3 nucleotide sequence: TGTGCCAGCAGCTTAAGGCTTAAGGATCCCTACGAGCAGTACTTC. This encodes CASSLRLKDPYEQYF. The chain carries TRBV11-2 and TRBJ2-7; the D is unclear. The CDR3 covers 15 residues. V was clipped by 2 bases and J by 2 bases, with 13 bases between them. The germline gives CDR1 SGHAT, CDR2 FQNNGV.

The chain carries TRBV29-1 and TRBJ1-2, with D perhaps TRBD1 (6 bases). V lost 3 bases, J lost 8 bases, and 19 bases lay in between. The CDR3 contains 14 residues. Germline V CDR1 and CDR2: SQVTM, ANQGSEA. Written as DNA, the CDR3 is TGCAGCGTTGAGGGCAGGGGCAGGTCGGGCGGCTACACCTTC. Protein: CSVEGRGRSGGYTF.

This sequence joins TRBV6-6 and TRBJ2-3; the D gene is possibly TRBD2 (5 bases). The CDR3 is made up of 14 amino acids. Trimming removed 7 bases from V and 3 bases from J, with 14 bases in between. Germline-derived CDR1 and CDR2 are MNHNY and SVGAGI (reference sequence). The CDR3 nucleotides are TGTGCCAGCATCCGAGGACTCTCAACAGATACGCAGTATTTT. This sequence encodes CASIRGLSTDTQYF.

Comment on this clone: The sample contains more than one DNA sequence encoding this CDR3. The genes are TRBV19 and TRBJ1-1; D not certain. The CDR3 covers 12 residues. Per germline, CDR1 LNHDA and CDR2 SQIVND (reference sequence). Trimming pared 1 base from V and 5 bases from J, leaving 5 bases between. The CDR3 region has the DNA TGTGCCAGTAGTATAGGGGCAACTGAAGCTTTCTTT. Its translation: CASSIGATEAFF.

The chain links TRBV10-3 to TRBJ2-7, with 7 bases aligning to TRBD2. Trimming took 3 bases from V and 2 from J; bases not matched to a gene: 16. CDR1 is ENHRY and CDR2 is SYGVKD in the germline V gene. This CDR3 is 18 amino acids long. This CDR3 reads CAISEPVEASGQTYEQYF. Written as DNA, the CDR3 is TGTGCCATCAGTGAACCCGTTGAGGCTAGCGGACAAACCTACGAGCAGTACTTC.

The sample holds one count of this clone. This rearrangement joins TRBV7-8 to TRBJ2-1, with D tentatively TRBD1 or TRBD2 (7 bases each). The germline V gene has CDR1 SGHVS and CDR2 FQNEAQ. V lost 3 bases and J 3 bases, leaving 18 bases between the germline ends. The CDR3 covers 17 residues. In DNA form, the CDR3 reads TGTGCCAGCAGCTTCCTTTCCCCCAGGGGGGGCTACAATGAGCAGTTCTTC. As protein: CASSFLSPRGGYNEQFF.

The chain couples TRBV27 to TRBJ2-5, with a tentative D call TRBD1 (5 bases). The CDR3 contains 14 residues. V was pared by 4 bases and J by 2 bases, with 11 bases between. Germline CDR1 and CDR2: MNHEY and SMNVEV (reference sequence). The CDR3 spells CASSSYRTQETQYF. CDR3 coding DNA: TGTGCCAGCAGTTCTTACAGGACACAAGAGACCCAGTACTTC.

The chain recombines TRBV7-6 with TRBJ2-2; 14 bases fit TRBD2. This CDR3 contains 17 residues. Trimming removed 5 bases from V and 6 bases from J; junction bases left unmatched: 8. The V gene's germline CDR1 is SGHVS and CDR2 FNYEAQ. CDR3 DNA: TGTGCCAGCAGCAAAAGACTAGCGGGAGGGCCATCCGGGGAGCTGTTTTTT. It yields the protein CASSKRLAGGPSGELFF.

The chain couples TRBV29-1 to TRBJ2-5, with 13 bases that match TRBD2. CDR1 SQVTM and CDR2 ANQGSEA come from the germline V gene. The CDR3 consists of 16 residues. V was pared by 6 bases and J by 0 bases, with 7 bases of the junction left unmatched. The CDR3 nucleotides are TGCAGCGTGGATGGGACTAGCGGGGCTAACCAAGAGACCCAGTACTTC. Encoded protein: CSVDGTSGANQETQYF.